This T cell receptor beta chain was profiled in a study of T cell responses to AZD1222 COVID-19 vaccine. The CDR3 contains 18 residues. Trimming took off 4 bases at V and 5 bases at J, with 24 bases between the two ends. Germline CDR1 is MDHEN and CDR2 is SYDVKM. Method: immunoSEQ multiplex PCR; TCRdb's copy keeps in-frame clones and lacks some. This sample has about 85,000 clones, with 88% found just once. The sequencing used peripheral blood, collected on day 0 of AZD1222 vaccination. The rearrangement links TRBV28 to TRBJ1-5; D not resolved. The sequence came from an adult in good health. The CDR3 DNA reads TGTGCCAGCAGTTACTCTCCGGGTTTGGGTTCGCTTGATCAGCCCCAGCATTTT. Translating gives CASSYSPGLGSLDQPQHF. Based on the CDR3 plus reference TRBV28 and TRBJ1-5, the full variable domain is DVKVTQSSRYLVKRTGEKVFLECVQDMDHENMFWYRQDPGLGLRLIYFSYDVKMKEKGDIPEGYSVSREKKERFSLILESASTNQTSMYLCASSYSPGLGSLDQPQHFGDGTRLSIL.